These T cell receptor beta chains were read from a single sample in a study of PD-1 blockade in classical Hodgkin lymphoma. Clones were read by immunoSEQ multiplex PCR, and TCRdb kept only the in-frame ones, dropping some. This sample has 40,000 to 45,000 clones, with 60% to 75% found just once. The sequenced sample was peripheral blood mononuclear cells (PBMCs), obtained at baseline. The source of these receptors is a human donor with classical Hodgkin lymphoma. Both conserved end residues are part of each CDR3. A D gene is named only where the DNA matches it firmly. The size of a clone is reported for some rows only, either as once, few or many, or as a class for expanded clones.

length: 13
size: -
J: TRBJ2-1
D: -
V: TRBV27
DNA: TGTGCCAGCAGTTTTTCACATTACAATGAGCAGTTCTTC
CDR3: CASSFSHYNEQFF

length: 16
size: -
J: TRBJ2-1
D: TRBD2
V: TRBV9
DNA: TGTGCCAGCAGCGCCCGGACTAGCGGGGAGTCCAATGAGCAGTTCTTC
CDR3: CASSARTSGESNEQFF

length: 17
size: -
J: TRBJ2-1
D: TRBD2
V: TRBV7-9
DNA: TGTGCCAGCAGCTTATTGACTAGCGGGAGGGAGGGGAATGAGCAGTTCTTC
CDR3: CASSLLTSGREGNEQFF

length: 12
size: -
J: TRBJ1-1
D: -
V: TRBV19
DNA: TGTGCCACTACATTGTTTAACACTGAAGCTTTCTTT
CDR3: CATTLFNTEAFF

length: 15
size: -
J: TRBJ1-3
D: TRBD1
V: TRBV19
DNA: TGTGCCAGTAGTACAGGGGGCGCCTCTGGAAACACCATATATTTT
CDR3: CASSTGGASGNTIYF

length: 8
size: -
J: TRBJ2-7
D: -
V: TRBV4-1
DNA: TGCGCCAGCAGTCAGCAGTACTTC
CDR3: CASSQQYF

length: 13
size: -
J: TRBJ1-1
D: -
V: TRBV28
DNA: TGTGCCAGCAGGGGAAAGCCGAACACTGAAGCTTTCTTT
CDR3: CASRGKPNTEAFF

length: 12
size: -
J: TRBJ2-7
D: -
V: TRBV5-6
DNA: TGTGCCAGCAGCCGTGGGACTTCCGAGCAGTACTTC
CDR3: CASSRGTSEQYF

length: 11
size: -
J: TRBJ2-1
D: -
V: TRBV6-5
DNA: TGTGCCAGCAGTTACGTAGATGAGCAGTTCTTC
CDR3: CASSYVDEQFF

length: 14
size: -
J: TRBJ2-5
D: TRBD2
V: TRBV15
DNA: TGTGCCACCAGCGCGAGCGGGAGGGGAGAGACCCAGTACTTC
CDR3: CATSASGRGETQYF

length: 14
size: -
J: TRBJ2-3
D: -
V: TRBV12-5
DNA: TGTGCTAGTGGTTTGTCGGCGGCATTAGATACGCAGTATTTT
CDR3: CASGLSAALDTQYF

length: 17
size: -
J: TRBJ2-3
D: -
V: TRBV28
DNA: TGTGCCAGCAGTTATGCCCGCGACCCGCGGAGGGCAGATACGCAGTATTTT
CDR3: CASSYARDPRRADTQYF

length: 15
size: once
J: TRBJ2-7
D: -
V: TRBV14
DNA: TGTGCCAGCAGCTTTGGACGGGGCGGCCACTACGAGCAGTACTTC
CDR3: CASSFGRGGHYEQYF

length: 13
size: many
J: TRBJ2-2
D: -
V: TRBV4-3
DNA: TGCGCCAGCAGCCAAGATCGGGGCCGGGAGCTGTTTTTT
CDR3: CASSQDRGRELFF

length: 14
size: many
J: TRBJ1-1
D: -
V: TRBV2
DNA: TGTGCCAGCAGAGACGACAGCCCGAACACTGAAGCTTTCTTT
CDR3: CASRDDSPNTEAFF

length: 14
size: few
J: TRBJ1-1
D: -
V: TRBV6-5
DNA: TGTGCCAGCAGTTACGGGCCCCTGAACACTGAAGCTTTCTTT
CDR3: CASSYGPLNTEAFF

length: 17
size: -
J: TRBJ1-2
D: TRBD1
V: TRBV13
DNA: TGTGCCAGCAGCTTAGAATTGACGGGACAGGGGAACTATGGCTACACCTTC
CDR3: CASSLELTGQGNYGYTF

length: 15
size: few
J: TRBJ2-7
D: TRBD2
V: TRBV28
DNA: TGTGCCAGCGGGGGGGCAAGCGGGAGGGCCCTCGAGCAGTACTTC
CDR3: CASGGASGRALEQYF

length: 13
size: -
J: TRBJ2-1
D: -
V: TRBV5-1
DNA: TGCGCCAGCAGCTTAGGGACCTACAATGAGCAGTTCTTC
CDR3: CASSLGTYNEQFF

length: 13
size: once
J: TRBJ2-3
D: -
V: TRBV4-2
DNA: TGTGCCAGCGCTCGAGACAAAACAGATACGCAGTATTTT
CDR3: CASARDKTDTQYF

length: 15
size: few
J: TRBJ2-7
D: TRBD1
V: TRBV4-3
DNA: TGCGCCAGCAGCCCACTGGCAGGGGGTACCTACGAGCAGTACTTC
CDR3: CASSPLAGGTYEQYF

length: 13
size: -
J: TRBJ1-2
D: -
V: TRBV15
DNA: TGTGCCACCAGCATAGACGGTTTCGATGGCTACACCTTC
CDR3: CATSIDGFDGYTF

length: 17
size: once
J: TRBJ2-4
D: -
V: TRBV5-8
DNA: TGTGCCAGCAGCTTGTCGGGCAGGCGACTAGCCAAAAACATTCAGTACTTC
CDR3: CASSLSGRRLAKNIQYF

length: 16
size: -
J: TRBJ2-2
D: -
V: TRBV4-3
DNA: TGCGCCAGCAGCCAAGCACACCGGGGAGATACCGGGGAGCTGTTTTTT
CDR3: CASSQAHRGDTGELFF

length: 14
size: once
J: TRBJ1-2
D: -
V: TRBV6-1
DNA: TGTGCCAGCAGTGAAATCGACTCGAGGGGCGGCTACACCTTC
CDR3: CASSEIDSRGGYTF

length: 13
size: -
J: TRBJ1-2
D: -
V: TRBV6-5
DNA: TGTGCCAGCAGTGCGGATACGAGCTATGGCTACACCTTC
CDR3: CASSADTSYGYTF

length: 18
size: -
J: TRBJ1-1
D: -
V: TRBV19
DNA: TGTGCCAGTAGTAGGTGGGCAGGTTCCCGACGGGGGAACACTGAAGCTTTCTTT
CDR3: CASSRWAGSRRGNTEAFF

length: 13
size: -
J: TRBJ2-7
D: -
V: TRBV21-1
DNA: TGTGCCAGCTTTCGGGACAGTACCTACGAGCAGTACTTC
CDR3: CASFRDSTYEQYF

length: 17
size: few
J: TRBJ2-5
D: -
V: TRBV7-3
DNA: TGTGCCAGCAGCCCTGATGCACGCCGGGATCCGGGGGAGACCCAGTACTTC
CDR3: CASSPDARRDPGETQYF

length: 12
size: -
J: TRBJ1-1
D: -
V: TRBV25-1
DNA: TGTGCCAGCTTAGACAGGCGCTATGAAGCTTTCTTT
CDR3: CASLDRRYEAFF

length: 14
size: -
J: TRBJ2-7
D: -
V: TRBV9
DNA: TGTGCCAGCAGCCCAGAGGGGGGCGTAAACGAGCAGTACTTC
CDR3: CASSPEGGVNEQYF

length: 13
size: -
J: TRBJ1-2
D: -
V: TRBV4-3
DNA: TGCGCCAGCAGCCAAATCGGGGTTTCTGGCTACACCTTC
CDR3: CASSQIGVSGYTF